This is a list of T cell receptor beta chains from one sample in a study of OX40 agonist ivuxolimab in advanced cancers. Some clones are missing from TCRdb's copy, which holds only in-frame ones; the method was immunoSEQ multiplex PCR. The table has 25,000 to 30,000 clones, 70% to 80% seen once. The sequencing used CD4+ or CD8+ T cells sorted from blood, collected in a trial of the OX40 agonist ivuxolimab. Source of these receptors: an adult with an advanced solid tumor such as melanoma, head and neck, liver or kidney cancer. Both conserved end residues are part of each CDR3. D genes are given only for firm matches. Where a row states a size, it is once, few, many or the class of an expanded clone; other rows omit it.

J: TRBJ2-2
D: NA
size: NA
V: TRBV13
CDR3: CASSLEIGDTYTGELFF
DNA: TGTGCCAGCAGCTTAGAAATAGGGGACACATACACCGGGGAGCTGTTTTTT

J: TRBJ1-6
D: NA
size: few
V: TRBV15
CDR3: CATSRDRSGQAYNSPLHF
DNA: TGTGCCACCAGCAGAGACCGATCCGGTCAGGCCTATAATTCACCCCTCCACTTT

J: TRBJ2-7
D: NA
size: NA
V: TRBV7-9
CDR3: CASSLGFSGAYEQYF
DNA: TGTGCCAGCAGCTTAGGCTTTAGCGGAGCCTACGAGCAGTACTTC

J: TRBJ2-1
D: NA
size: NA
V: TRBV30
CDR3: CAWSVSGRTGGNEQFF
DNA: TGTGCCTGGAGTGTAAGCGGTCGGACGGGTGGCAATGAGCAGTTCTTC

J: TRBJ1-6
D: NA
size: NA
V: TRBV21-1
CDR3: CASKLPGGGGLCLYKGSYNSPLHF
DNA: TGTGCCAGCAAGCTTCCAGGGGGAGGGGGACTTTGCTTGTACAAGGGCTCCTATAATTCACCCCTCCACTTT

J: TRBJ1-1
D: NA
size: NA
V: TRBV6-5
CDR3: CALGRGSDTEAFF
DNA: TGTGCCCTGGGAAGGGGCTCGGACACTGAAGCTTTCTTT

J: TRBJ1-1
D: NA
size: NA
V: TRBV7-9
CDR3: CASSPGVNGLNTEAFF
DNA: TGTGCCAGCAGCCCCGGGGTTAACGGCCTGAACACTGAAGCTTTCTTT

J: TRBJ1-5
D: NA
size: NA
V: TRBV2
CDR3: CASSYHLDNQPQHF
DNA: TGTGCCAGCAGCTATCATCTAGACAACCAGCCCCAGCATTTT

J: TRBJ2-2
D: NA
size: NA
V: TRBV9
CDR3: CASTDFGGELFF
DNA: TGTGCCAGCACCGACTTTGGAGGGGAGCTGTTTTTT

J: TRBJ2-1
D: TRBD2
size: NA
V: TRBV6-5
CDR3: CASSSGLAVDNEQFF
DNA: TGTGCCAGCAGTTCCGGACTAGCGGTCGACAATGAGCAGTTCTTC

J: TRBJ2-1
D: TRBD2
size: once
V: TRBV29-1
CDR3: CQFQAGGPMGEQFF
DNA: TGCCAATTTCAAGCGGGAGGGCCGATGGGTGAGCAGTTCTTC

J: TRBJ2-7
D: NA
size: NA
V: TRBV7-6
CDR3: CASSMGRAYEQYF
DNA: TGTGCCAGCAGCATGGGACGGGCCTACGAGCAGTACTTC

J: TRBJ2-1
D: NA
size: NA
V: TRBV27
CDR3: CASSLVSGSYNEQFF
DNA: TGTGCCAGCAGTTTAGTGAGCGGTTCTTACAATGAGCAGTTCTTC

J: TRBJ2-7
D: NA
size: NA
V: TRBV10-1
CDR3: CASTLNRHPYYEQYF
DNA: TGCGCCAGCACTCTAAACAGGCACCCTTACTACGAGCAGTACTTC

J: TRBJ2-2
D: TRBD1
size: medium-sized
V: TRBV6-5
CDR3: CASSDRDNTGELFF
DNA: TGTGCCAGCAGCGACAGGGATAACACCGGGGAGCTGTTTTTT

J: TRBJ2-6
D: NA
size: NA
V: TRBV7-3
CDR3: CASSLDGTANSGANVLTF
DNA: TGTGCCAGCAGCTTGGATGGAACAGCGAACTCTGGGGCCAACGTCCTGACTTTC

J: TRBJ1-2
D: NA
size: NA
V: TRBV27
CDR3: CASSGLGRYGYTF
DNA: TGTGCCAGCAGTGGATTGGGGCGCTATGGCTACACCTTC

J: TRBJ2-5
D: NA
size: NA
V: TRBV4-1
CDR3: CASSLESGETQYF
DNA: TGCGCCAGCAGCCTTGAGTCGGGGGAGACCCAGTACTTC

J: TRBJ1-3
D: NA
size: NA
V: TRBV28
CDR3: CASSLGRALRNTIYF
DNA: TGTGCCAGCAGCCTGGGGAGGGCCCTGAGAAACACCATATATTTT

J: TRBJ2-2
D: NA
size: NA
V: TRBV27
CDR3: CASSLGGYTGELFF
DNA: TGTGCCAGCAGTTTAGGGGGGTACACCGGGGAGCTGTTTTTT

J: TRBJ2-7
D: TRBD1
size: NA
V: TRBV28
CDR3: CASSLPGQGTSYEQYF
DNA: TGTGCCAGCAGTTTACCGGGACAGGGGACCTCCTACGAGCAGTACTTC

J: TRBJ2-1
D: NA
size: NA
V: TRBV6-5
CDR3: CASSYVAGTAYNEQFF
DNA: TGTGCCAGCAGTTACGTGGCCGGTACAGCATACAATGAGCAGTTCTTC

J: TRBJ2-2
D: NA
size: once
V: TRBV27
CDR3: CASSYSMDTGELFF
DNA: TGTGCCAGCAGCTACTCTATGGACACCGGGGAGCTGTTTTTT

J: TRBJ2-1
D: NA
size: NA
V: TRBV13
CDR3: CASSQKPIIYNEQFF
DNA: TGTGCCAGCAGCCAAAAACCAATAATATACAATGAGCAGTTCTTC

J: TRBJ1-1
D: NA
size: once
V: TRBV30
CDR3: CAWEGYGQGDTEAFF
DNA: TGTGCCTGGGAGGGATATGGGCAGGGCGACACTGAAGCTTTCTTT

J: TRBJ2-3
D: NA
size: once
V: TRBV7-2
CDR3: CASSSHDGAPEGTDTQYF
DNA: TGTGCCAGCAGCTCCCATGATGGGGCGCCCGAGGGCACAGATACGCAGTATTTT

J: TRBJ2-2
D: NA
size: medium-sized
V: TRBV11-2
CDR3: CASSRRGNTGELFF
DNA: TGTGCCAGCAGCCGCCGCGGGAACACCGGGGAGCTGTTTTTT

J: TRBJ2-1
D: NA
size: NA
V: TRBV29-1
CDR3: CSVESSYNEQFF
DNA: TGCAGCGTTGAAAGCTCCTACAATGAGCAGTTCTTC

J: TRBJ2-1
D: NA
size: NA
V: TRBV19
CDR3: CASNNLRDEQFF
DNA: TGTGCCAGTAACAACCTTCGTGATGAGCAGTTCTTC

J: TRBJ2-2
D: TRBD2
size: NA
V: TRBV5-6
CDR3: CASSLGLAGGITGELFF
DNA: TGTGCCAGCAGCTTAGGACTAGCGGGAGGGATAACCGGGGAGCTGTTTTTT

J: TRBJ2-7
D: TRBD1
size: NA
V: TRBV28
CDR3: CASSFGDRYYYEQYF
DNA: TGTGCCAGCAGTTTCGGGGACAGGTACTACTACGAGCAGTACTTC

J: TRBJ1-1
D: TRBD1
size: NA
V: TRBV7-9
CDR3: CASSTKGTVNEAFF
DNA: TGTGCCAGCAGCACCAAAGGGACAGTCAATGAAGCTTTCTTT